This T cell receptor (beta chain) was documented in a study of T-cell reconstitution after alpha-beta-depleted transplantation in children. The CDR3 consists of 14 residues. Trimming pared 6 bases from V and 7 bases from J, leaving 16 bases between. Study observations and caveats: Several hundred rapidly expanded clones from non-depleted graft cells reportedly supplied alpha-beta T cells about two months post-transplant. By one year post-transplant, T-cell counts and diversity largely arose from T cells that were newly produced. Certain patients had high TCRbeta diversity at day 60, and it came from recipient T cells and thymic progenitors that survived.

Preparation of the TCRbeta library was carried out with unique molecular identifiers. TCRdb passed the PCR reads through MiXCR, listing each CDR3 protein once. This table holds fewer than 700,000 distinct CDR3 sequences, 10% to 15% found once. This clonotype was recorded a few times. What it binds is unknown. The starting material was PBMCs, mostly from graft donor cells, obtained 360 days after TCRalphabeta/CD19-depleted stem cell transplant. The receptor was derived from a male patient between 5 and 17 years old who had a stem cell transplant for acute myeloid leukemia, so the T cells may come from the graft donor. The V and J genes are TRBV12-3 or TRBV12-4 and TRBJ1-5, with D uncertain. The DNA of the CDR3 is TGTGCCAGCAGAACCGGTGGCAGTACGCAGCCCCAGCATTTT. This sequence encodes CASRTGGSTQPQHF.